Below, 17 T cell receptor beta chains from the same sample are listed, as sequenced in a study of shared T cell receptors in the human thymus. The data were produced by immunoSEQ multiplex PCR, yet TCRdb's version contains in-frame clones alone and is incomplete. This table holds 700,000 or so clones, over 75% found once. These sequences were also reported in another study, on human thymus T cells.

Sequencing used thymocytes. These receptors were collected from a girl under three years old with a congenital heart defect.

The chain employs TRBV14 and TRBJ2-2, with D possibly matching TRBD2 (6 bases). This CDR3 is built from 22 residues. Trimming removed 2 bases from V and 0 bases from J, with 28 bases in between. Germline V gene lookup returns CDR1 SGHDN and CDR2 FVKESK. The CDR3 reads CASSQNSVVISGDPTNTGELFF. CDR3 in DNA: TGTGCCAGCAGCCAAAATTCGGTTGTCATCTCGGGGGACCCCACGAACACCGGGGAGCTGTTTTTT. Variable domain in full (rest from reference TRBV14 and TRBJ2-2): EAGVTQFPSHSVIEKGQTVTLRCDPISGHDNLYWYRRVMGKEIKFLLHFVKESKQDESGMPNNRFLAERTGGTYSTLKVQPAELEDSGVYFCASSQNSVVISGDPTNTGELFFGEGSRLTVL.

The CDR3 nucleotides are TGTGCCAGTAAATCCGTAGCGGGGGGTGGAGAGACCCAGTACTTC. Protein product: CASKSVAGGGETQYF. The chain carries TRBV11-2 and TRBJ2-5; 10 nucleotides agree with TRBD2. The CDR3 loop spans 15 amino acids. Germline CDR1 is SGHAT and CDR2 is FQNNGV. V gave up 9 bases and J gave up 4 bases; unmatched junction bases: 11.

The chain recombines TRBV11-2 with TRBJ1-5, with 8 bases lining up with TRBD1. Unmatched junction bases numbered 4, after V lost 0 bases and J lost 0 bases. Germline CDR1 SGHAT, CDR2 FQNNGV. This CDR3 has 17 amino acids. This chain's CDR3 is CASSLDATGDSNQPQHF. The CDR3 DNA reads TGTGCCAGCAGCTTAGATGCGACAGGGGATAGCAATCAGCCCCAGCATTTT.

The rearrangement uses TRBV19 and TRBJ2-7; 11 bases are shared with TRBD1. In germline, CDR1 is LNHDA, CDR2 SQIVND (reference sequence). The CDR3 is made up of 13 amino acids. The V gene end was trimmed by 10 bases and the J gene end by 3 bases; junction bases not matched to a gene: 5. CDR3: CATTGQGVYEQYF. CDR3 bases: TGTGCCACCACGGGACAGGGGGTCTACGAGCAGTACTTC.

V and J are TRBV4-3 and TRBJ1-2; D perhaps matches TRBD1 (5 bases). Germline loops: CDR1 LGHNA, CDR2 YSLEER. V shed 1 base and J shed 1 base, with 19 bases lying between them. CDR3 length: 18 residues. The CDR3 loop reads CASSQVLSWGRGNYGYTF. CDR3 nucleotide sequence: TGCGCCAGCAGCCAAGTGCTCTCGTGGGGCCGAGGTAACTATGGCTACACCTTC.

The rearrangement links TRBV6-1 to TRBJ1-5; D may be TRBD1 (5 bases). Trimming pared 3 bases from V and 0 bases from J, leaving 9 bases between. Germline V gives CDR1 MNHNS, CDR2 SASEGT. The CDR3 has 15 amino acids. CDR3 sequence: CASSDGAYSNQPQHF. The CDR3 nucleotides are TGTGCCAGCAGTGATGGGGCGTATAGCAATCAGCCCCAGCATTTT.

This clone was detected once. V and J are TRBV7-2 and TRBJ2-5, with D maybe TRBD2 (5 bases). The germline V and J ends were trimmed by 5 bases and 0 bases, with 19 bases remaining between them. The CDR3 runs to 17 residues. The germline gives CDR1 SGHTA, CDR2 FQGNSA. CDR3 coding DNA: TGTGCCAGCAGCCCCCCATCAGCGGCGGCGTACCAAGAGACCCAGTACTTC. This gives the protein CASSPPSAAAYQETQYF.

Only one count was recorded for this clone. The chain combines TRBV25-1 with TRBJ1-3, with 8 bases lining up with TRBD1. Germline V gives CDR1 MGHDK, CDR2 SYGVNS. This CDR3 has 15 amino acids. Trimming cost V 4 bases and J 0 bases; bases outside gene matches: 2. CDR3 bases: TGTGCCAGCAGTGGGGACAGGAGCTCTGGAAACACCATATATTTT. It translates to CASSGDRSSGNTIYF.

The CDR3 region has the DNA TGTGCCAGTCAGGGGGTAAACACTGAAGCTTTCTTT. Residues: CASQGVNTEAFF. The chain links TRBV6-4 to TRBJ1-1; 7 bases align to TRBD1. The CDR3 has 12 residues. V was clipped by 9 bases and J by 2 bases; unmatched bases: 3. CDR1 is MRHNA, CDR2 SNTAGT, per germline.

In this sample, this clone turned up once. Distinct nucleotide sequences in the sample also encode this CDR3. In DNA form, the CDR3 reads TGTGCCAGCAGTTTAGGAAGGGGGAACACTGAAGCTTTCTTT. It yields the protein CASSLGRGNTEAFF. The chain combines TRBV28 with TRBJ1-1; tentative D call: TRBD1 (5 bases). Trimming cost V 2 bases and J 1 base, with 8 bases left between them. CDR3 size: 14 residues. In germline, CDR1 is MDHEN, CDR2 SYDVKM.

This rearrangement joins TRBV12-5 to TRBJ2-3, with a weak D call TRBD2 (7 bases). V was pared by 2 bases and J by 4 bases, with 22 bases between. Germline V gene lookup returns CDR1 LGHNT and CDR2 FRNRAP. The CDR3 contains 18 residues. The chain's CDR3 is CASGLPRGAGVEADTQYF. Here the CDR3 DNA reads TGTGCTAGTGGTTTGCCTCGGGGGGCAGGGGTTGAAGCAGATACGCAGTATTTT.

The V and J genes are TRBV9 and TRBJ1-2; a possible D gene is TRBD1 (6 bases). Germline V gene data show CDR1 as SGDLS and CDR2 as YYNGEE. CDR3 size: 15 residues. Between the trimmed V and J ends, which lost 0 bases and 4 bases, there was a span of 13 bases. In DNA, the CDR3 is TGTGCCAGCAGCGTAGAACCGGGACACCTCTATGGCTACACCTTC. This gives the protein CASSVEPGHLYGYTF.

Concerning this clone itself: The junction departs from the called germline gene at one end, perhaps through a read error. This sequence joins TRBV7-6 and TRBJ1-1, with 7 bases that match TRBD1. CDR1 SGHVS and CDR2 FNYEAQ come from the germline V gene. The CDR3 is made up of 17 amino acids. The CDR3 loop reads CASSLASTMTGNAEAFF. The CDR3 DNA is TGTGCCAGCAGCTTAGCGTCCACAATGACAGGGAACGCTGAAGCTTTCTTT.

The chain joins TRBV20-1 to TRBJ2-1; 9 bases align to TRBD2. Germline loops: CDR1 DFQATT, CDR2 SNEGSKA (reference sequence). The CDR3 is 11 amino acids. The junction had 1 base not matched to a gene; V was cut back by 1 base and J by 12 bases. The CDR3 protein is CSARAAGGQFF. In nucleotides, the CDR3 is TGCAGTGCTAGAGCAGCGGGGGGGCAGTTCTTC.

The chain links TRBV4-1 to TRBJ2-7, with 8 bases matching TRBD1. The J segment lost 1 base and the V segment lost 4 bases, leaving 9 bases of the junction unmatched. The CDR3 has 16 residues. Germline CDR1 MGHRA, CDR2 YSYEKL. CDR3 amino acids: CASSPSQDRVSYEQYF. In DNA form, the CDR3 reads TGCGCCAGCAGCCCCAGTCAGGACAGGGTTTCCTACGAGCAGTACTTC.

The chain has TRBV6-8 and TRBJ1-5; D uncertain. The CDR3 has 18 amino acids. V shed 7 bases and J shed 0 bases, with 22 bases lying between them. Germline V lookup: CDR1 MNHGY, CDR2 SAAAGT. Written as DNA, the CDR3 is TGTGCCAGCACGACCCACACGACTAAGATTTATAGCAATCAGCCCCAGCATTTT. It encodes CASTTHTTKIYSNQPQHF.

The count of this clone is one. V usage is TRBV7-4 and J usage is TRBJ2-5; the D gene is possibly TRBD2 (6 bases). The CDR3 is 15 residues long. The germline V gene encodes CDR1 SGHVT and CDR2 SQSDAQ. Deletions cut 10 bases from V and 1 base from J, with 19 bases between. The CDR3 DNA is TGTGCCACCAGATTCCAGGGAGGCGGCCAAGAGACCCAGTACTTC. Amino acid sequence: CATRFQGGGQETQYF. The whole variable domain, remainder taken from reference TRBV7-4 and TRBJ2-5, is GAGVSQSPRYKVAKRGRDVALRCDSISGHVTLYWYRQTLGQGSEVLTYSQSDAQRDKSGRPSGRFSAERPERSVSTLKIQRTEQGDSAVYLCATRFQGGGQETQYFGPGTRLLVL.